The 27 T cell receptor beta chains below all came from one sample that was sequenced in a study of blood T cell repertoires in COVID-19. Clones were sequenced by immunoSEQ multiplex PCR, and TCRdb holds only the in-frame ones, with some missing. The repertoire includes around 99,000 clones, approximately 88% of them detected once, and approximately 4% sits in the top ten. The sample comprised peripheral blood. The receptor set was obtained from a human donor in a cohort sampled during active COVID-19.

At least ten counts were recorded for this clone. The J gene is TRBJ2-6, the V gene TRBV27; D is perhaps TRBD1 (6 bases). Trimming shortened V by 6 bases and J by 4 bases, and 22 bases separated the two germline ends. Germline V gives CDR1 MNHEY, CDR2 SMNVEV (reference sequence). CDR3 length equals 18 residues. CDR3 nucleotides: TGTGCCAGCAGCTGGTCCACACCAGGGGCGGCAGGGGCCAACGTCCTGACTTTC. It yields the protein CASSWSTPGAAGANVLTF.

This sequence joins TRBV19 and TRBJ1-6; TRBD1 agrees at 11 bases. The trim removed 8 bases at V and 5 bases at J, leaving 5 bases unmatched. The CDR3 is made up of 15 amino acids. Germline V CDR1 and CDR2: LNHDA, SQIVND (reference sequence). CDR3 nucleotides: TGTGCCAGTGGACAGGGGGCGCTTCATAATTCACCCCTCCACTTT. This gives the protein CASGQGALHNSPLHF.

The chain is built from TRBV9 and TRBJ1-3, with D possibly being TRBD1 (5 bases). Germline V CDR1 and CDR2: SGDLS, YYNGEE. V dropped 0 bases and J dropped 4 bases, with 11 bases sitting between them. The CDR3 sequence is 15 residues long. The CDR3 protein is CASSVAQGGGNTIYF. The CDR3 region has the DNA TGTGCCAGCAGCGTAGCGCAGGGAGGGGGAAACACCATATATTTT.

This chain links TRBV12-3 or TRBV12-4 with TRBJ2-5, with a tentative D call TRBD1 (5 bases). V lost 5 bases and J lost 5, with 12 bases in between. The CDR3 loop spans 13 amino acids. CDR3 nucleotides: TGTGCCAGCAGTCCTCAGGGAAGGGAGACCCAGTACTTC. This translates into CASSPQGRETQYF.

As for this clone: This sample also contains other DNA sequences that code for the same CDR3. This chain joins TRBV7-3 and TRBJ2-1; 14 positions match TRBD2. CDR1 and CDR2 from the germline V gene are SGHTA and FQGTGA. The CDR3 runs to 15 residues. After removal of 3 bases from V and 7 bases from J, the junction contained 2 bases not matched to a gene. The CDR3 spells CASSLGLAGVNEQFF. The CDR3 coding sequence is TGTGCCAGCAGCTTGGGACTAGCGGGAGTGAATGAGCAGTTCTTC.

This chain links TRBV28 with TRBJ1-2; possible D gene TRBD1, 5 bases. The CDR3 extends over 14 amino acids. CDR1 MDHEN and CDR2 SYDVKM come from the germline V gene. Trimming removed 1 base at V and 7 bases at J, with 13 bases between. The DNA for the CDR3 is TGTGCCAGCAGTTTATTGGCACAGGCCGGTGGCTACACCTTC. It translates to CASSLLAQAGGYTF.

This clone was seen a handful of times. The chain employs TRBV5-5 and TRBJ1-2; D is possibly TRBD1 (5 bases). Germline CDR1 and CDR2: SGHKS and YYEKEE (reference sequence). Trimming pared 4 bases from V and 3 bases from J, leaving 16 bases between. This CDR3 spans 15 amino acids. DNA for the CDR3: TGTGCCAGCAGCACCCGGGGGGGACGGGACTATGGCTACACCTTC. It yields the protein CASSTRGGRDYGYTF.

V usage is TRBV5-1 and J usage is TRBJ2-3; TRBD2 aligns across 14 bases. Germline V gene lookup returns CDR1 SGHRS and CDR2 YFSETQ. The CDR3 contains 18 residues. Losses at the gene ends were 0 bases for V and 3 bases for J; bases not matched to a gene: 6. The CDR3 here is CASSLDGTSGSGTDTQYF. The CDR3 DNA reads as TGCGCCAGCAGCTTGGACGGGACTAGCGGGAGCGGGACAGATACGCAGTATTTT.

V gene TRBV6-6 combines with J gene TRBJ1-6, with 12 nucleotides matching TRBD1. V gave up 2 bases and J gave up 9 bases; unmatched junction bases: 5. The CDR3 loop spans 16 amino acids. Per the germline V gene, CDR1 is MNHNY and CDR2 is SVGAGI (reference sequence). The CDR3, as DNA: TGTGCCAGCAGTTACGGGACAGGGGGCGCGGGTTCACCCCTCCACTTT. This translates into CASSYGTGGAGSPLHF.

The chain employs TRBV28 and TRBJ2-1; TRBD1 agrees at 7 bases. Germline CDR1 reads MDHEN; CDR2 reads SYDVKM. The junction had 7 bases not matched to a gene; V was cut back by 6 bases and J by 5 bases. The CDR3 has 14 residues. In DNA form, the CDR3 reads TGTGCCAGCAGGGCCGGGACAGTCCACAATGAGCAGTTCTTC. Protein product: CASRAGTVHNEQFF.

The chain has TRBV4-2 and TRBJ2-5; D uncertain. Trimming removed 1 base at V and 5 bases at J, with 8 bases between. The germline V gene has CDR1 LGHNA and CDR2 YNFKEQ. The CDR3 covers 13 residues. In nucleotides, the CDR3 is TGTGCCAGCAGCCAAGGTGTTGGCGAGACCCAGTACTTC. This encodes CASSQGVGETQYF.

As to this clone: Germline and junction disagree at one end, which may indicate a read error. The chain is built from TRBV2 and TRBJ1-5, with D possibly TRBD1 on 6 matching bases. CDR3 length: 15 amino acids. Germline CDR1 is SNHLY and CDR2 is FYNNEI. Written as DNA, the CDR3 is TGTGCCAGCAGTGAAGGGCAGGGGCCCCTAATAGGGACCTTATTT. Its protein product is CASSEGQGPLIGTLF.

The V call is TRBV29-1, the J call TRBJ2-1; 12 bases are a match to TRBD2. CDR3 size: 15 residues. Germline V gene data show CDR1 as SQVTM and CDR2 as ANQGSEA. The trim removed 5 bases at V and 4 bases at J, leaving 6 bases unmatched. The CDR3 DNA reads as TGCAGCGTTACGACCGGGACTAGCGGGTACAATGAGCAGTTCTTC. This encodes CSVTTGTSGYNEQFF.

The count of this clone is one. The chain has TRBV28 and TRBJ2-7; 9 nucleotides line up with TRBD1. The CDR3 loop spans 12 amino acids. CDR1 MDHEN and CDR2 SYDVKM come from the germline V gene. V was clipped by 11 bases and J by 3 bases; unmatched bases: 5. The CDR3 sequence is CAARDRDYEQYF. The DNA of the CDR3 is TGTGCCGCCCGGGACAGGGACTACGAGCAGTACTTC. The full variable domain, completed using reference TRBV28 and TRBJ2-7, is DVKVTQSSRYLVKRTGEKVFLECVQDMDHENMFWYRQDPGLGLRLIYFSYDVKMKEKGDIPEGYSVSREKKERFSLILESASTNQTSMYLCAARDRDYEQYFGPGTRLTVT.

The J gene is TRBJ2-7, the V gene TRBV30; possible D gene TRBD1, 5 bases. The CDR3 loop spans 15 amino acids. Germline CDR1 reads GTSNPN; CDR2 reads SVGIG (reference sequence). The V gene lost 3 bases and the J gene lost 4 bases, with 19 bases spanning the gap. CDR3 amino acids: CAWSAPDTEIYEQYV. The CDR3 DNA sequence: TGTGCCTGGAGCGCTCCGGACACCGAAATTTACGAGCAGTACGTC.

The CDR3: CASSRLDRSSYNSPLHF. For the CDR3, the DNA is TGTGCCAGCAGCAGACTGGACAGGAGCTCCTATAATTCACCCCTCCACTTT. J is TRBJ1-6 and V is TRBV5-6, with TRBD1 matching 7 bases. This CDR3 region has 17 residues. The V gene's germline CDR1 is SGHDT and CDR2 YYEEEE. The J segment lost 0 bases and the V segment lost 4 bases, leaving 7 bases of the junction unmatched.

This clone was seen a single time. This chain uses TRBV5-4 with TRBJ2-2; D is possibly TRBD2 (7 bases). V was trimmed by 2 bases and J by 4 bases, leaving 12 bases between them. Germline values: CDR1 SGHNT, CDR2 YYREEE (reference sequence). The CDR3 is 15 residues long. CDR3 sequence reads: CASSLRGRATGELFF. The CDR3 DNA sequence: TGTGCCAGCAGCTTAAGGGGGAGGGCCACCGGGGAGCTGTTTTTT.

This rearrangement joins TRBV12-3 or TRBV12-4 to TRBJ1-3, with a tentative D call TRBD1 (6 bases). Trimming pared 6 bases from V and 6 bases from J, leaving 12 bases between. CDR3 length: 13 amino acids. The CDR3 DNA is TGTGCCAGCAGCCCGCGACAGGCAAACACCATATATTTT. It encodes CASSPRQANTIYF.

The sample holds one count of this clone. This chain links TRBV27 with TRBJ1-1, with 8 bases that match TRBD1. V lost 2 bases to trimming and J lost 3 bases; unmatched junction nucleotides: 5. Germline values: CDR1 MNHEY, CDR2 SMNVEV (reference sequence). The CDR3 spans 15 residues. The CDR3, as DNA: TGTGCCAGCAGTTTACGGAGGACAGGGCACACTGAAGCTTTCTTT. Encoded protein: CASSLRRTGHTEAFF.

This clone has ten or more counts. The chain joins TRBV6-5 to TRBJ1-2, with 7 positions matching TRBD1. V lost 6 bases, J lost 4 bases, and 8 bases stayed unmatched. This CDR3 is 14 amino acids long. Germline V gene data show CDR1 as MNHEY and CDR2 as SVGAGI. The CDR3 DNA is TGTGCCAGCAGGCGAGGAAACAGGGGCTATGGCTACACCTTC. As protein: CASRRGNRGYGYTF.

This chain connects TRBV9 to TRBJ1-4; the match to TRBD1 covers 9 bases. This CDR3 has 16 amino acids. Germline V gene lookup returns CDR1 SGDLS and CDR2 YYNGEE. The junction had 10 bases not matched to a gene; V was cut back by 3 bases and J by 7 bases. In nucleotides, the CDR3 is TGTGCCAGCAGCGCGGGGATACAGGGGGCCGGTGAAAAACTGTTTTTT. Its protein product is CASSAGIQGAGEKLFF.

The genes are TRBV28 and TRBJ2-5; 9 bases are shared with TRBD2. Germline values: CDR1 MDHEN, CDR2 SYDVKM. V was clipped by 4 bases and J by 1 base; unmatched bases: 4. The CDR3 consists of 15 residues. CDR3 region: CASSSSGKGQETQYF. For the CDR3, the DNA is TGTGCCAGCAGTTCTAGCGGGAAAGGCCAAGAGACCCAGTACTTC. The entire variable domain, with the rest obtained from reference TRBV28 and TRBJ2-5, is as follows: DVKVTQSSRYLVKRTGEKVFLECVQDMDHENMFWYRQDPGLGLRLIYFSYDVKMKEKGDIPEGYSVSREKKERFSLILESASTNQTSMYLCASSSSGKGQETQYFGPGTRLLVL.

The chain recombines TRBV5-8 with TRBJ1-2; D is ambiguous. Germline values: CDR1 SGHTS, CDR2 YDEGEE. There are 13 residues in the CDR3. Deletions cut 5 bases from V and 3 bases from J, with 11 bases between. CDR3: CASRTSSDYGYTF. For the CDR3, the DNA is TGTGCCAGCAGGACAAGTTCGGACTATGGCTACACCTTC.

The CDR3 DNA is TGTGCCACCTCCGGGGTGTCCTACGAGCAGTACTTC. It specifies CATSGVSYEQYF. The chain recombines TRBV19 with TRBJ2-7; maybe TRBD2 (5 bases). Trimming removed 10 bases at V and 1 base at J, with 11 bases between. Looked up from germline, CDR1 is LNHDA and CDR2 is SQIVND (reference sequence). The CDR3 loop spans 12 amino acids.

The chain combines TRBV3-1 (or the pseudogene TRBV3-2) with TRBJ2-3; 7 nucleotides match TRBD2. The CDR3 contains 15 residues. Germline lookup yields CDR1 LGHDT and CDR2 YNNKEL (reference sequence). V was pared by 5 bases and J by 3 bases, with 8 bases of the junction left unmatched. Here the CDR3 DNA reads TGTGCCAGCAGCTCGGGGGGAGGACCAACAGATACGCAGTATTTT. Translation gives CASSSGGGPTDTQYF.

The CDR3: CASSLLGAFSSYNEQFF. DNA for the CDR3: TGTGCCAGCAGTTTGTTAGGGGCGTTTAGCTCCTACAATGAGCAGTTCTTC. The rearrangement uses TRBV28 and TRBJ2-1; the D gene is possibly TRBD1 (5 bases). V was pared by 3 bases and J by 0 bases, with 15 bases between. The CDR3 is 17 residues long. The germline V gene has CDR1 MDHEN and CDR2 SYDVKM.

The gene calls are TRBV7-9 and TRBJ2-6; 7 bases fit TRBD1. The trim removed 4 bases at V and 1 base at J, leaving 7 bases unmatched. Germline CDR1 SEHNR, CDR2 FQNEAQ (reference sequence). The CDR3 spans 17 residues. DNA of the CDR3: TGTGCCAGCAGCTCAGCGACAGGGCCGTCTGGGGCCAACGTCCTGACTTTC. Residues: CASSSATGPSGANVLTF.